This T cell receptor beta chain was documented in a study of naive and memory T cell subsets. The beta constant-region primer was an equimolar mix of two oligonucleotides covering TRBC1 and TRBC2. TCRdb ran MiXCR on the UMI-ligation and nested PCR reads and lists one entry per CDR3 protein. The table has 140,000 to 150,000 distinct CDR3 sequences, approximately 17% seen once. Germline CDR1 is SNHLY and CDR2 is FYNNEI. CDR3 size: 15 residues. The junction had 7 bases not matched to a gene; V was cut back by 5 bases and J by 1 base. This clonotype was found a few times. The specimen was naive CD4+ T cells from blood. This clonotype originated in a human donor in good health. The chain recombines TRBV2 with TRBJ1-1; 7 nucleotides agree with TRBD1. The CDR3 loop is CASSYTGAKNTEAFF. The CDR3 DNA is TGTGCCAGCAGTTACACAGGGGCGAAGAACACTGAAGCTTTCTTT.